One and the same sample provided the 19 T cell receptor beta chains below, sequenced in a study of Ad26.COV2.S vaccination and SARS-CoV-2 variants. Here immunoSEQ multiplex PCR was the method, and the copy in TCRdb shows in-frame clones only, minus some. The table shows 450,000 to 550,000 clones, with about 89% occurring only once. The treatment is: approximately 18 received Ad26.COV2.S at low or high dose, single or two shots; about 5 received placebo; per-sample allocation not given. Vaccine and placebo recipients were sampled on day 63 after the first injection. The sequences come from peripheral blood, collected in a trial of Ad26.COV2.S vaccine versus placebo. These receptors all come from a person aged 18-65 years who received the Ad26.COV2.S COVID-19 vaccine or a placebo.

This chain uses TRBV11-2 with TRBJ1-2, with 7 bases fitting TRBD1. This CDR3 has 15 residues. Looked up from germline, CDR1 is SGHAT and CDR2 is FQNNGV. V lost 5 bases and J lost 0; bases outside the gene matches: 6. The CDR3 sequence: CASSETDRPNYGYTF. The DNA for the CDR3 is TGTGCCAGCAGCGAGACGGACAGGCCTAACTATGGCTACACCTTC.

The gene calls are TRBV5-1 and TRBJ1-1; 12 bases agree with TRBD1. J gave up 1 base and V 3 bases, and 4 bases lay outside the gene matches. Germline CDR1 is SGHRS and CDR2 is YFSETQ. This CDR3 is built from 16 residues. Here the CDR3 DNA reads TGCGCCAGCAGCTCCGGGACAGGGGGCCGGAACACTGAAGCTTTCTTT. Protein product: CASSSGTGGRNTEAFF.

The chain couples TRBV4-3 to TRBJ2-1, with TRBD2 matching 10 bases. CDR3 size: 14 residues. Trimming took 5 bases from V and 8 from J; bases not matched to a gene: 6. Germline assignment: CDR1 LGHNA and CDR2 YSLEER. The CDR3 here is CASSFGTSDDEQFF. As DNA, the CDR3 is TGCGCCAGCAGCTTCGGGACTAGCGACGATGAGCAGTTCTTC.

In this sample, this clone turned up once. This chain links TRBV19 with TRBJ1-2, with a possible D match to TRBD1 (5 bases). The CDR3 is 11 residues long. Trimming shortened V by 11 bases and J by 2 bases, and 9 bases separated the two germline ends. Germline V gives CDR1 LNHDA, CDR2 SQIVND (reference sequence). CDR3 sequence (DNA): TGTGCCGCGGGGGGGAACTATGGCTACACCTTC. Its protein product is CAAGGNYGYTF.

The chain links TRBV7-9 to TRBJ2-4; D is perhaps TRBD1 (6 bases). V lost 2 bases and J lost 7, with 15 bases in between. Germline lookup yields CDR1 SEHNR and CDR2 FQNEAQ (reference sequence). CDR3 size: 15 residues. The chain's CDR3 is CASSLSTGSANIQYF. The CDR3 bases are TGTGCCAGCAGCTTAAGTACAGGGTCTGCGAACATTCAGTACTTC.

This rearrangement joins TRBV9 to TRBJ1-1; no clear D gene. V was pared by 2 bases and J by 0 bases, with 8 bases between. Germline CDR1 and CDR2: SGDLS and YYNGEE. There are 14 residues in the CDR3. CDR3 sequence: CASSVQAVNTEAFF. As DNA, the CDR3 is TGTGCCAGCAGCGTCCAGGCGGTGAACACTGAAGCTTTCTTT.

V gene TRBV28 combines with J gene TRBJ1-5, with 9 bases that match TRBD1. CDR1 MDHEN and CDR2 SYDVKM come from the germline V gene. The CDR3 totals 14 residues. V lost 7 bases and J lost 4; bases outside the gene matches: 5. The CDR3 reads CASTPGQGNQPQHF. In DNA, the CDR3 is TGTGCCAGCACCCCGGGACAGGGAAATCAGCCCCAGCATTTT.

This clone was seen only once. This chain links TRBV28 with TRBJ2-7, with TRBD1 matching over 7 bases. V shed 1 base, J shed 1 base, and the junction held 4 bases outside the gene matches. The germline CDR1 and CDR2 sequences are MDHEN and SYDVKM. This CDR3 has 15 amino acids. The DNA for the CDR3 is TGTGCCAGCAGTTTATTCTCGACAGGGTCCTACGAGCAGTACTTC. This gives the protein CASSLFSTGSYEQYF.

This chain connects TRBV7-9 to TRBJ1-2; unclear D gene. CDR1 is SEHNR, CDR2 FQNEAQ, per germline (reference sequence). V was clipped by 4 bases and J by 2 bases, with 8 bases between them. This CDR3 spans 13 amino acids. CDR3 loop: CASSSANNYGYTF. CDR3 nucleotides: TGTGCCAGCAGCTCGGCAAACAACTATGGCTACACCTTC.

Details on this clone: In the same sample, other DNA sequences code for this CDR3. The V call is TRBV28, the J call TRBJ1-5; D ambiguous. Germline CDR1 reads MDHEN; CDR2 reads SYDVKM. The CDR3 sequence is 12 residues long. The V end lost 6 bases, the J end lost 1 base, and 4 bases lay between the germline ends. This CDR3 is CASRDSNQPQHF. The CDR3 nucleotides are TGTGCCAGCAGGGACAGCAATCAGCCCCAGCATTTT.

The chain's CDR3 is CASSLGPSNEQFF. The DNA of the CDR3 is TGTGCCAGTAGTTTGGGCCCGTCCAATGAGCAGTTCTTC. The chain carries TRBV19 and TRBJ2-1, with D uncertain. Per germline, CDR1 LNHDA and CDR2 SQIVND (reference sequence). The CDR3 totals 13 residues. Deletions cut 5 bases from V and 6 bases from J, with 11 bases between.

The chain couples TRBV28 to TRBJ1-5; D gene ambiguous. This CDR3 is built from 14 residues. Germline CDR1 and CDR2: MDHEN and SYDVKM. Trimming left V 8 bases short and J 0 bases short, with 11 bases between. As DNA, the CDR3 is TGTGCCAGCGGGCGATTTTATAGCAATCAGCCCCAGCATTTT. This translates into CASGRFYSNQPQHF. Full variable domain (outside the CDR3, taken from reference TRBV28 and TRBJ1-5): DVKVTQSSRYLVKRTGEKVFLECVQDMDHENMFWYRQDPGLGLRLIYFSYDVKMKEKGDIPEGYSVSREKKERFSLILESASTNQTSMYLCASGRFYSNQPQHFGDGTRLSIL.

The chain uses TRBV27 and TRBJ2-1; the match to TRBD2 covers 13 bases. Trimming removed 8 bases from V and 0 bases from J; junction bases left unmatched: 4. The CDR3 covers 16 residues. Germline values: CDR1 MNHEY, CDR2 SMNVEV (reference sequence). CDR3 coding DNA: TGTGCCAGCGGTGGACTAGCGGGGGCCTCCTACAATGAGCAGTTCTTC. This encodes CASGGLAGASYNEQFF.

The genes are TRBV6-1 and TRBJ2-1; a possible D gene is TRBD1 (5 bases). Looked up from germline, CDR1 is MNHNS and CDR2 is SASEGT. The CDR3 loop spans 13 amino acids. The V end was cut by 2 bases, the J end by 8 bases, with 10 bases between. The CDR3 coding sequence is TGTGCCAGCAGTGAAACGACAGTCGATGAGCAGTTCTTC. It specifies CASSETTVDEQFF.

A single count supports this clone. This chain joins TRBV5-8 and TRBJ1-4; no firm D call. The V gene's germline CDR1 is SGHTS and CDR2 YDEGEE. CDR3 length: 12 residues. With 5 bases removed from V and 6 bases from J, the gap between germline ends came to 8 bases. The CDR3 DNA is TGTGCCAGCAGGCCGACGGATGAAAAACTGTTTTTT. Translating gives CASRPTDEKLFF.

The chain is built from TRBV7-9 and TRBJ2-4, with 14 bases lining up with TRBD2. V lost 10 bases to trimming and J lost 8 bases; unmatched junction nucleotides: 22. The CDR3 extends over 19 amino acids. Germline CDR1 is SEHNR and CDR2 is FQNEAQ (reference sequence). The CDR3 here is CANFTKEPTSGRVGDIQYF. CDR3 in DNA: TGTGCCAACTTTACCAAAGAGCCGACTAGCGGGAGGGTGGGCGACATTCAGTACTTC.

The sample holds one count of this clone. CDR3 sequence (DNA): TGTGCCAGCAGCGCGGGACAGGGCACTGAAGCTTTCTTT. This gives the protein CASSAGQGTEAFF. The chain links TRBV7-3 to TRBJ1-1, with 9 bases matching TRBD1. Germline loops: CDR1 SGHTA, CDR2 FQGTGA. The trim removed 5 bases at V and 4 bases at J, leaving 2 bases unmatched. The CDR3 runs to 13 residues.

V gene TRBV9 combines with J gene TRBJ2-7, with 8 bases that match TRBD1. The V gene end was trimmed by 4 bases and the J gene end by 1 base; junction bases not matched to a gene: 7. Germline V gene data show CDR1 as SGDLS and CDR2 as YYNGEE. The length of the CDR3 is 15 residues. In nucleotides, the CDR3 is TGTGCCAGCAGCTCAACCGGACAGGGATCCTACGAGCAGTACTTC. Its protein product is CASSSTGQGSYEQYF.

The chain has TRBV6-5 and TRBJ1-2; D unresolved. This CDR3 is built from 14 residues. Trimming removed 2 bases at V and 1 base at J, with 8 bases between. Germline V lookup: CDR1 MNHEY, CDR2 SVGAGI. CDR3 in DNA: TGTGCCAGCAGTTACAGGCAGAGTAACTATGGCTACACCTTC. Translation gives CASSYRQSNYGYTF.